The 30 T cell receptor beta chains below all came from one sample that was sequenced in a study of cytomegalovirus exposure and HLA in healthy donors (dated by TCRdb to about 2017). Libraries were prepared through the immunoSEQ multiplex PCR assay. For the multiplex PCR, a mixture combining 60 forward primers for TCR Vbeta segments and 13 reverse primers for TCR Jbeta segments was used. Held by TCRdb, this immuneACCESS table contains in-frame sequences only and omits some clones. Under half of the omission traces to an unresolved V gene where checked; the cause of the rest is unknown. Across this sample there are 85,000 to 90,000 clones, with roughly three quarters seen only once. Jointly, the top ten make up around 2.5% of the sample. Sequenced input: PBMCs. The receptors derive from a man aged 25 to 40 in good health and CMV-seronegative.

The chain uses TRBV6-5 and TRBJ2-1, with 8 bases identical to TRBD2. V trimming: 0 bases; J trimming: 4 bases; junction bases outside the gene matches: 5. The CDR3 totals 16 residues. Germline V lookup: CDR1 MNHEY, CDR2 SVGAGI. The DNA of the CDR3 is TGTGCCAGCAGTTACTCTAGAACGGGGGGGTACAATGAGCAGTTCTTC. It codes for CASSYSRTGGYNEQFF.

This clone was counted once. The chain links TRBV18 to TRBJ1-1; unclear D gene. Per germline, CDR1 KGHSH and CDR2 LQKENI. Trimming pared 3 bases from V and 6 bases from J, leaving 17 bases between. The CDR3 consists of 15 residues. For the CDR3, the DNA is TGTGCCAGCTCACCCAGACGGGTTAGGAATCCTGAAGCTTTCTTT. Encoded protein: CASSPRRVRNPEAFF.

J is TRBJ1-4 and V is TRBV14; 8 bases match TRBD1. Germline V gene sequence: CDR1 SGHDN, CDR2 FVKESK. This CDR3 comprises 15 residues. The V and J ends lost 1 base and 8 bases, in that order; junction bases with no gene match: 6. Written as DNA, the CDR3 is TGTGCCAGCAGCCAAGTAGACAGGGGAAACGAAAAACTGTTTTTT. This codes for CASSQVDRGNEKLFF. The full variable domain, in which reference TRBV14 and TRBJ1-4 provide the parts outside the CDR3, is EAGVTQFPSHSVIEKGQTVTLRCDPISGHDNLYWYRRVMGKEIKFLLHFVKESKQDESGMPNNRFLAERTGGTYSTLKVQPAELEDSGVYFCASSQVDRGNEKLFFGSGTQLSVL.

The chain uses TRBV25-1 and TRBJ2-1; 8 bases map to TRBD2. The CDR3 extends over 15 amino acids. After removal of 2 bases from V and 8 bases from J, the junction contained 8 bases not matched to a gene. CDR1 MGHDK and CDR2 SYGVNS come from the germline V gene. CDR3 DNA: TGTGCCAGCAGTGAACCGGGGACTAGTAATCATGAGCAGTTCTTC. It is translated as CASSEPGTSNHEQFF.

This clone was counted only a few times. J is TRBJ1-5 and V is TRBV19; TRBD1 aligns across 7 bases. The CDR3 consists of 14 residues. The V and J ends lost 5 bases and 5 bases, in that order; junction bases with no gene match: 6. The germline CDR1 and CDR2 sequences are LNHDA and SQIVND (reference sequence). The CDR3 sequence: CASSGGDSYQPQHF. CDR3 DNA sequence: TGTGCCAGTAGTGGAGGGGACAGCTATCAGCCCCAGCATTTT.

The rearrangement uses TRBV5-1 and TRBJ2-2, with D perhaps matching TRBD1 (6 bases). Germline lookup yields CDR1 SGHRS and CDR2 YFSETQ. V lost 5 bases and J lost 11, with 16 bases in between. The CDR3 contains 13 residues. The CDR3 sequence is CASRVVGARELFF. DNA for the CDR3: TGCGCCAGCAGAGTCGTGGGGGCCCGTGAGCTGTTTTTT.

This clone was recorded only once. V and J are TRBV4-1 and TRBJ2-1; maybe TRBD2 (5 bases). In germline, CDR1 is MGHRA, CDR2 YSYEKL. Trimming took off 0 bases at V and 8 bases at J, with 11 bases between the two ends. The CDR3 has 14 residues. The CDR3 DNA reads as TGCGCCAGCAGCCAAGATTTTCGGGGTCATGAGCAGTTCTTC. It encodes CASSQDFRGHEQFF.

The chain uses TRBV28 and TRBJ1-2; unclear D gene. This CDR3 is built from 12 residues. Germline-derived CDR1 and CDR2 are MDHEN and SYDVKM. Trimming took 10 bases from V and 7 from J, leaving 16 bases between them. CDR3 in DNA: TGTGCCATCACCTCATCCGAGAGTGGCTACACCTTC. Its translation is CAITSSESGYTF.

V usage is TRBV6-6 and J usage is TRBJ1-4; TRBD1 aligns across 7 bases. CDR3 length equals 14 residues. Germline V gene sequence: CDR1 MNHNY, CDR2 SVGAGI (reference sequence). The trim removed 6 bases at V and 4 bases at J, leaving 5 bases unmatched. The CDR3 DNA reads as TGTGCCAGCAGGCCGGGACAGTATAATGAAAAACTGTTTTTT. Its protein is CASRPGQYNEKLFF.

The CDR3 sequence is CASSDSMGKTQYF. DNA for the CDR3: TGTGCCAGCAGTGACTCGATGGGCAAGACCCAGTACTTC. The rearrangement uses TRBV6-4 and TRBJ2-5; D is undetermined. The V end lost 0 bases, the J end lost 6 bases, and 8 bases lay between the germline ends. There are 13 residues in the CDR3. The V gene's germline CDR1 is MRHNA and CDR2 SNTAGT.

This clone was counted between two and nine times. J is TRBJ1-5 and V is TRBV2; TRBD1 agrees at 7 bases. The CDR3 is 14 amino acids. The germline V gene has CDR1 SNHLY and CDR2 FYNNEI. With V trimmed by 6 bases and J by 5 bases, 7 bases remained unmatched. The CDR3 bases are TGTGCCAGCAGCTTAGGGGGCAGGGATCAGCCCCAGCATTTT. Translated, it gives CASSLGGRDQPQHF.

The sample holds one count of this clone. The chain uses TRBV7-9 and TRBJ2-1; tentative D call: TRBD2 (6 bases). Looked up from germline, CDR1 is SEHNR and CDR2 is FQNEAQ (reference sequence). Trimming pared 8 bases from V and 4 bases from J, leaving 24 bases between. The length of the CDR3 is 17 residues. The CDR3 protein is CASAPPGVVRLYNEQFF. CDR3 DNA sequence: TGTGCCAGCGCACCCCCGGGGGTGGTGAGGTTATACAATGAGCAGTTCTTC.

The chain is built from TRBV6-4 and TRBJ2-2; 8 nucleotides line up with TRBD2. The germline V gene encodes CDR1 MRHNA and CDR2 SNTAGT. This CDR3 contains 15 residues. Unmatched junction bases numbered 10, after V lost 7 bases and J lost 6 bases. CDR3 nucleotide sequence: TGTGCCAGCATGGAAACGGCGGGGGGATCCGGGGAGCTGTTTTTT. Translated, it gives CASMETAGGSGELFF.

As DNA, the CDR3 is TGTGCCAGCAGTCTTCGGTTGACATCTTACAATGAGCAGTTCTTC. Translated, it gives CASSLRLTSYNEQFF. This chain connects TRBV28 to TRBJ2-1; the D is unclear. Trimming removed 5 bases from V and 4 bases from J, with 15 bases in between. Per germline, CDR1 MDHEN and CDR2 SYDVKM. This CDR3 contains 15 residues.

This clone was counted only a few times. The CDR3 DNA sequence: TGTGCCAGCAGCTTCGGACAGCACTACGAGCAGTACTTC. This gives the protein CASSFGQHYEQYF. This rearrangement joins TRBV7-2 to TRBJ2-7; weak D call: TRBD1 (6 bases). This CDR3 has 13 amino acids. Germline V gene data show CDR1 as SGHTA and CDR2 as FQGNSA. Trimming pared 3 bases from V and 3 bases from J, leaving 9 bases between.

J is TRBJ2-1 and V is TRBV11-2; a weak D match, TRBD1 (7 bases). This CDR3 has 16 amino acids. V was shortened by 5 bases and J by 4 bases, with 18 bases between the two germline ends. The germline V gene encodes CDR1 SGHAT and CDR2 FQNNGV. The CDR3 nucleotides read TGTGCCAGCAGCGATCCTGCAGGGGGGACGTACAATGAGCAGTTCTTC. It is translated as CASSDPAGGTYNEQFF.

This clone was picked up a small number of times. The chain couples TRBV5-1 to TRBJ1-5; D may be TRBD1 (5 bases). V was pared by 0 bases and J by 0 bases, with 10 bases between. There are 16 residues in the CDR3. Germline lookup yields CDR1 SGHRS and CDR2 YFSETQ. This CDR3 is CASSLAPQGSNQPQHF. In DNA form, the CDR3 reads TGCGCCAGCAGCTTGGCCCCCCAGGGTAGCAATCAGCCCCAGCATTTT.

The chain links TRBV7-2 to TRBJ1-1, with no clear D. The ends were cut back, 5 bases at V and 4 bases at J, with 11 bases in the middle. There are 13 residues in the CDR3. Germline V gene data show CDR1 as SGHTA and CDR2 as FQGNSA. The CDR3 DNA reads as TGTGCCAGCAGCCCCCGGGAGGCCACTGAAGCTTTCTTT. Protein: CASSPREATEAFF.

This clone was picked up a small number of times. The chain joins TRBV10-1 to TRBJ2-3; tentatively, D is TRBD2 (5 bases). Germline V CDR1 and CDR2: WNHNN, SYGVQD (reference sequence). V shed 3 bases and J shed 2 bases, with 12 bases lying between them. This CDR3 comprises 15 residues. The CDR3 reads CASSDTGRPTDTQYF. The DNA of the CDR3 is TGCGCCAGCAGTGACACGGGGAGACCCACAGATACGCAGTATTTT.

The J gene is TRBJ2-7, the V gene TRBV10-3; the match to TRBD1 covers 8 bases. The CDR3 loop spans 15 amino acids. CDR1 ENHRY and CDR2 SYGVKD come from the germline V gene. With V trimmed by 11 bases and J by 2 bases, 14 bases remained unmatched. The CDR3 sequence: CAVAVDRGSAYEQYF. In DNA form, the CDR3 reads TGTGCCGTCGCGGTTGACAGGGGAAGTGCCTACGAGCAGTACTTC.

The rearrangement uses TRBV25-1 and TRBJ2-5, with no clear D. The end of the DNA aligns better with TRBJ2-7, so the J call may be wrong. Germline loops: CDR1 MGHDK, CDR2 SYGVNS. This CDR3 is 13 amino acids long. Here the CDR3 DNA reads TGTGCCAGCAGTGAATTCGGAGTATACGAGCAGTACTTC. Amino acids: CASSEFGVYEQYF.

CDR3 DNA sequence: TGTGCCATCAGTGAGTCGGCAGGGGGTGGGTCCTATAATTCACCCCTCCACTTT. Protein: CAISESAGGGSYNSPLHF. The chain is built from TRBV10-3 and TRBJ1-6, with 7 bases matching TRBD1. Germline CDR1 and CDR2: ENHRY and SYGVKD. The CDR3 spans 18 residues. The trim removed 0 bases at V and 1 base at J, leaving 6 bases unmatched.

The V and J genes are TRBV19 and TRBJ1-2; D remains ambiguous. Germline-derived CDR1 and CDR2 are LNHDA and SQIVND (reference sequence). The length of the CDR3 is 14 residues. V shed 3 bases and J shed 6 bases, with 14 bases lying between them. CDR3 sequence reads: CASSMGAESHGYTF. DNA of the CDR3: TGTGCCAGTAGTATGGGCGCTGAAAGTCATGGCTACACCTTC. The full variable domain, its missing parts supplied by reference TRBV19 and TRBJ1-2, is DGGITQSPKYLFRKEGQNVTLSCEQNLNHDAMYWYRQDPGQGLRLIYYSQIVNDFQKGDIAEGYSVSREKKESFPLTVTSAQKNPTAFYLCASSMGAESHGYTFGSGTRLTVV.

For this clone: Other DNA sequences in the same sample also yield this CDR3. The CDR3 nucleotides are TGTGCCAGCAGCTTCAGACTAGCGGGGAGCACAGATACGCAGTATTTT. It encodes CASSFRLAGSTDTQYF. This chain uses TRBV5-6 with TRBJ2-3; TRBD2 agrees at 11 bases. V lost 2 bases, J lost 0 bases, and 2 bases stayed unmatched. The CDR3 extends over 16 amino acids. The germline CDR1 and CDR2 sequences are SGHDT and YYEEEE.

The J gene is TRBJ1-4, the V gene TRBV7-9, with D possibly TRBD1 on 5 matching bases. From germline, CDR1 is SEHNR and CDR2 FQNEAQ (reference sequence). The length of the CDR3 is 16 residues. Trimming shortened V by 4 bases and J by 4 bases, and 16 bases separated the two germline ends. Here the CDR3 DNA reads TGTGCCAGCAGCTCCCCCCGGGACGGGAGTAATGAAAAACTGTTTTTT. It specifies CASSSPRDGSNEKLFF.

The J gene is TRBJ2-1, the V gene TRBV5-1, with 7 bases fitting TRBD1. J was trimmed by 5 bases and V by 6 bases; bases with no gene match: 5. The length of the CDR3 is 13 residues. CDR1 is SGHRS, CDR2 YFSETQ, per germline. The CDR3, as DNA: TGCGCCAGCACCACCGACAGGGACAATGAGCAGTTCTTC. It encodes CASTTDRDNEQFF.

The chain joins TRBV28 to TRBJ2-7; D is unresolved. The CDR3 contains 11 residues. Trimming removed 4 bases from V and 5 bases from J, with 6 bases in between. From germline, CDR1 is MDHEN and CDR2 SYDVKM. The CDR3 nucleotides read TGTGCCAGCAGTTCCCCAAACGAGCAGTACTTC. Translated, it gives CASSSPNEQYF. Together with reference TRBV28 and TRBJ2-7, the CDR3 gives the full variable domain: DVKVTQSSRYLVKRTGEKVFLECVQDMDHENMFWYRQDPGLGLRLIYFSYDVKMKEKGDIPEGYSVSREKKERFSLILESASTNQTSMYLCASSSPNEQYFGPGTRLTVT.

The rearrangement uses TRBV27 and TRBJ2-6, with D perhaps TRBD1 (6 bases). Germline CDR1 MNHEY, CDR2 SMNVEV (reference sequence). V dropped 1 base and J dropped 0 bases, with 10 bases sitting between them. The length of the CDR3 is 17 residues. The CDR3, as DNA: TGTGCCAGCAGTTTATGGGTCAGGGGCTCTGGGGCCAACGTCCTGACTTTC. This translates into CASSLWVRGSGANVLTF.

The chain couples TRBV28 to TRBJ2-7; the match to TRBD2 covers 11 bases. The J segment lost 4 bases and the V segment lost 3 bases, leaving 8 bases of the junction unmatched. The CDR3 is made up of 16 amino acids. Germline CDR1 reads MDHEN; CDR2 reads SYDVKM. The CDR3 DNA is TGTGCCAGCAGTTTCTTTGCTAGCGGGGGGACTTACGAGCAGTACTTC. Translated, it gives CASSFFASGGTYEQYF.

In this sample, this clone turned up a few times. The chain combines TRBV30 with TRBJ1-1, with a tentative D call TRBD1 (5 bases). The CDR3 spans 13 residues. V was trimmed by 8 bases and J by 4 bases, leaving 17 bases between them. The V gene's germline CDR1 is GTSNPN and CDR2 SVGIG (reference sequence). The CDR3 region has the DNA TGTGCCCTAGACGGGGGGTTCTCCACTGAAGCTTTCTTT. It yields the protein CALDGGFSTEAFF.